This T cell receptor (beta chain) was documented in a study of blood T cell repertoires in COVID-19. Overall study context: From the United States, Italy and Spain came samples of acute and convalescent COVID-19. PBMCs, B-cell-depleted T cells, or T cells provided the cDNA or gDNA that made up the material.

Germline loops: CDR1 LNHDA, CDR2 SQIVND (reference sequence). The V end was cut by 5 bases, the J end by 6 bases, with 14 bases between. The CDR3 extends over 14 amino acids. Per the authors' pipeline: Counts of nucleated cells, estimated from reference gene primer amplification, were obtained. TCRdb keeps only in-frame clones here, not all; method: immunoSEQ multiplex PCR. V, J and clone size reflect that table, while D and trimming were determined from the DNA. The table shows some 120,000 clones, with around 78% occurring only once. This clone showed up just once. This receptor was obtained from a human donor in a cohort sampled during active COVID-19. The V and J genes are TRBV19 and TRBJ1-5; D gene ambiguous. The sample consisted of peripheral blood. The CDR3 DNA reads TGTGCCAGTAGTGGCAGAGGTATGAGTCAGCCCCAGCATTTT. It specifies CASSGRGMSQPQHF. Full variable domain (remainder filled in from reference TRBV19 and TRBJ1-5): DGGITQSPKYLFRKEGQNVTLSCEQNLNHDAMYWYRQDPGQGLRLIYYSQIVNDFQKGDIAEGYSVSREKKESFPLTVTSAQKNPTAFYLCASSGRGMSQPQHFGDGTRLSIL.